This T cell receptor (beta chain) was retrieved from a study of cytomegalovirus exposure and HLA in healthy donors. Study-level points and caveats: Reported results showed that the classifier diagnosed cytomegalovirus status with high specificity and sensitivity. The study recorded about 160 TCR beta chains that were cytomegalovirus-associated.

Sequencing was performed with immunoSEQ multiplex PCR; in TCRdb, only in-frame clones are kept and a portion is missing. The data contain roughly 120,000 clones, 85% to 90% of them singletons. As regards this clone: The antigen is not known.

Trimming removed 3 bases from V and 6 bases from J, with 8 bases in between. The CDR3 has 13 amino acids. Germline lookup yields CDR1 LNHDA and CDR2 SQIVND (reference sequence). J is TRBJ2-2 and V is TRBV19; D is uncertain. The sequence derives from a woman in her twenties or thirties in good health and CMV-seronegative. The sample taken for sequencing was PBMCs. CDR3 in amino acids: CASSMTYPGELFF. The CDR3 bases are TGTGCCAGTAGTATGACATACCCCGGGGAGCTGTTTTTT.